Listed below are T cell receptor beta chains from one sample, sequenced in a study of regulatory T cells in long-lasting Graves disease. TCRdb ran MiXCR on the multiplex PCR reads and lists one entry per CDR3 protein. The sample shows approximately 540,000 distinct CDR3 sequences, about 12% of them seen only once. These records were also assigned to another study, of T cells in Graves' hyperthyroidism and ophthalmopathy.

Sequenced material: peripheral blood mononuclear cells (PBMCs), taken at new diagnosis, from a patient treated with antithyroid drugs. Receptors were obtained from a woman aged 30 to 39 with Graves disease. CDR3s include the opening cysteine and the closing phenylalanine or tryptophan. D genes are given only for firm matches. Where a row states a size, it is once, few, many or the class of an expanded clone; other rows omit it.

d_gene	abundance	v_gene	j_gene	CDR3aa	CDR3nt
.	many	TRBV7-9	TRBJ2-1	CASSVRGYGSEQFF	TGTGCCAGCAGCGTCAGGGGTTATGGGAGTGAGCAGTTCTTC
.	.	TRBV15	TRBJ2-7	CATSRSGTGYEQYF	TGTGCCACCAGCAGATCCGGGACCGGTTACGAGCAGTACTTC
.	once	TRBV20-1	TRBJ1-4	CSARAEGGKLFF	TGCAGTGCTAGAGCGGAAGGGGGAAAACTGTTTTTT
TRBD2	.	TRBV11-3	TRBJ2-6	CASSPRTSGTSGANVLTF	TGTGCCAGCAGCCCGAGGACTAGCGGGACCTCTGGGGCCAACGTCCTGACTTTC
.	many	TRBV6-2/TRBV6-3	TRBJ2-1	CASSPRGDSEQFF	TGTGCCAGCAGCCCCAGGGGGGATTCTGAGCAGTTCTTC
TRBD2	.	TRBV20-1	TRBJ2-1	CSARLDLLAGGGVSNEQFF	TGCAGTGCTAGACTAGACCTACTAGCGGGAGGAGGTGTTAGCAATGAGCAGTTCTTC
.	many	TRBV29-1	TRBJ2-1	CSVEDTSLGEQFF	TGCAGCGTTGAAGATACCAGCCTGGGGGAGCAGTTCTTC
TRBD2	once	TRBV10-3	TRBJ2-5	CASSEVAGGLGTQYF	TGTGCCAGCAGTGAAGTAGCGGGAGGACTCGGGACCCAGTACTTC
TRBD1	.	TRBV18	TRBJ1-2	CASSPFRGSDYTF	TGTGCCAGCTCACCCTTCAGGGGGTCGGACTACACCTTC
TRBD2	.	TRBV7-8	TRBJ2-1	CASSLRDRVAGDDYEQFF	TGTGCCAGCAGCCTCCGGGACCGGGTAGCGGGAGACGACTATGAGCAGTTCTTC
.	.	TRBV20-1	TRBJ2-5	CSARGARAEETQYF	TGCAGTGCTAGAGGGGCCAGGGCTGAGGAGACCCAGTACTTC
TRBD1	many	TRBV12-3/TRBV12-4	TRBJ2-7	CASSPTGTGMSEQYF	TGTGCCAGCAGCCCGACCGGGACAGGGATGAGCGAGCAGTACTTC
.	many	TRBV3-1	TRBJ1-2	CASSQSSYGYTF	TGTGCCAGCAGCCAATCTAGCTATGGCTACACCTTC
.	.	TRBV28	TRBJ1-3	CASSFGPGGGNTIYF	TGTGCCAGCAGTTTCGGCCCTGGTGGTGGAAACACCATATATTTT
TRBD2	.	TRBV25-1	TRBJ2-4	CAAGDRAKNIQYF	TGTGCCGCGGGGGATAGGGCCAAAAACATTCAGTACTTC
.	.	TRBV28	TRBJ2-1	CASSGTSLYNEQFF	TGTGCCAGCTCCGGGACTTCCCTCTACAATGAGCAGTTCTTC
.	many	TRBV28	TRBJ2-5	CASSHPLKTQYF	TGTGCCAGCAGTCACCCTTTAAAGACCCAGTACTTC
TRBD1	few	TRBV7-2	TRBJ1-6	CASSLGAGQINSPLHF	TGTGCCAGCAGCTTAGGGGCGGGACAGATCAATTCACCCCTCCACTTT
TRBD1	many	TRBV28	TRBJ2-6	CASSWGQGRPGANVLTF	TGTGCCAGCAGTTGGGGACAGGGTCGGCCTGGGGCCAACGTCCTGACTTTC
.	many	TRBV6-1	TRBJ1-1	CASSRKGGYTEAFF	TGTGCCAGCAGTCGGAAGGGTGGGTACACTGAAGCTTTCTTT